In this sample, the clone carrying this T cell receptor beta chain turned up once. Antigen specificity is unknown. Assay used: immunoSEQ multiplex PCR; TCRdb lists only in-frame clones, some missing. The sample lists fewer than 150,000 clones, about 90% occurring once. The sample belongs to a study of CD4+ T cells in melanoma. Whole-study findings and limits: Diverse differentiation states were reported for melanoma neoantigen-specific CD4+ T cells. A reported correlation linked neoantigen-specific CD4+ T cells to CD8+, macrophage and B cell function.

There are 17 residues in the CDR3. With 5 bases removed from V and 5 bases from J, the gap between germline ends came to 21 bases. Germline lookup yields CDR1 LNHDA and CDR2 SQIVND (reference sequence). The clonotype comes from a human donor with melanoma. The chain joins TRBV19 to TRBJ2-2; no reliable D call. For the CDR3, the DNA is TGTGCCAGTAGTCCGGTGGCCGCTGTAAGATTGACCGGGGAGCTGTTTTTT. Amino acids: CASSPVAAVRLTGELFF.